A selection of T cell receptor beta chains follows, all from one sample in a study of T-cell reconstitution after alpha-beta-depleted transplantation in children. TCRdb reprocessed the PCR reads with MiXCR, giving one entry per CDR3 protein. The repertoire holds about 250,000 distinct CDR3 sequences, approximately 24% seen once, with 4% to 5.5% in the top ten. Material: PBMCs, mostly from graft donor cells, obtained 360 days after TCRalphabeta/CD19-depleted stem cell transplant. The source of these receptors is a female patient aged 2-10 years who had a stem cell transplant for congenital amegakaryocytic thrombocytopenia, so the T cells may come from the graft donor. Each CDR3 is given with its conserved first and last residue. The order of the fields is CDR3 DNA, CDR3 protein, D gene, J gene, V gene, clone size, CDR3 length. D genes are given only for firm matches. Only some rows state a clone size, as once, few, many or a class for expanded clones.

TGCGCCAGCAGCCGCGGACAGGGGAACACCGGGGAGCTGTTTTTT CASSRGQGNTGELFF TRBD1 TRBJ2-2 TRBV4-3 few 15
TGTGCCAGCAGGCCGCTTCCGTGGAGCCCAGATACGCAGTATTTT CASRPLPWSPDTQYF NA TRBJ2-3 TRBV7-9 few 15
TGCGCCAGCAGCCAAGACCAGGGGGCCCGGAATGAGCAGTTCTTC CASSQDQGARNEQFF TRBD1 TRBJ2-1 TRBV4-3 NA 15
TGTGCCAGCAGTGAAGGGGAGACCCAGTACTTC CASSEGETQYF NA TRBJ2-5 TRBV2 many 11
TGCAGCGTTGAAGAAGGACAGGCCTACGAGCAGTACTTC CSVEEGQAYEQYF TRBD1 TRBJ2-7 TRBV29-1 many 13
TGCGCCAGCAGCGTCGGGACTAGCGCCTACAATGAGCAGATCTTC CASSVGTSAYNEQIF TRBD2 TRBJ2-1 TRBV5-1 NA 15
TGTGCCAGCAGGGGACAGGGGGCCCCTTACGAGCAGTACTTC CASRGQGAPYEQYF TRBD1 TRBJ2-7 TRBV28 few 14
TGCGCCAGCAGCCAATTGAGCGGGAGGGCATACGAGCAGTTCTTC CASSQLSGRAYEQFF TRBD2 TRBJ2-1 TRBV4-1 NA 15
TGTGCCAGCAGCCCTGACCGTACTGAAGCTTTCTTT CASSPDRTEAFF NA TRBJ1-1 TRBV2 few 12
TGCGCCAGCGGTGGAGATCCGTTTGGTGAGCAGTTCTTC CASGGDPFGEQFF NA TRBJ2-1 TRBV10-2 NA 13
TGCGCCAGCAGCCAAGTCACGGGCAACTCACTCTACGAGCAGTACTTC CASSQVTGNSLYEQYF NA TRBJ2-7 TRBV4-1 few 16
TGTGCCAGCAGCCAAGAGGGACAGGGGAGCTCCTACGAGCAGTACTTC CASSQEGQGSSYEQYF TRBD1 TRBJ2-7 TRBV4-2 NA 16
TGCGCCAGCCGGCGAGGGCAGAGTTCCTACGAGCAGTACTTC CASRRGQSSYEQYF NA TRBJ2-7 TRBV5-1 once 14
TGTGCCAGCAGTCACCTCAGGGGGCAAGAAGATACGCAGTATTTT CASSHLRGQEDTQYF TRBD1 TRBJ2-3 TRBV12-3/TRBV12-4 few 15
TGCGCCAGCAGCCTCATCGACAGGGGGCAAATTGGAAACACCATATATTTT CASSLIDRGQIGNTIYF TRBD1 TRBJ1-3 TRBV4-1 few 17
TGTGCCAGCAGCGTTGACGCAAACTATGGCTACACCTTC CASSVDANYGYTF NA TRBJ1-2 TRBV21-1 NA 13
TGTGCCAGCAGCCGGGACAGGGGGCAAGATGAAGCTTTCTTT CASSRDRGQDEAFF TRBD1 TRBJ1-1 TRBV6-1 NA 14
TGTGCCAGCAGCACCCGACAGGGCCCTGTGGAAAAACTGCTTTTT CASSTRQGPVEKLLF TRBD1 TRBJ1-4 TRBV7-9 NA 15
TGCGCCAGCAGCTCCGGGACTAGCGATTACAATGAGCAGTTCTTC CASSSGTSDYNEQFF TRBD2 TRBJ2-1 TRBV5-1 NA 15
TGTGCCACCAGTGATTTGAATGCAGGGGCGGGTCGGGAGACCCAGTACTTC CATSDLNAGAGRETQYF NA TRBJ2-5 TRBV24-1 many 17
TGTGCCAGCAGCTCTTCGACAGGGGTGTTTTATGGCTACACCTTC CASSSSTGVFYGYTF TRBD1 TRBJ1-2 TRBV12-3/TRBV12-4 NA 15
TGTGCCAGCAGTAGGGGGCGAAACAATGAGCAGTTCTTC CASSRGRNNEQFF TRBD1 TRBJ2-1 TRBV12-3/TRBV12-4 NA 13
TGTGCCAGCAGTTACCCGGGGCGGGATACGCAGTATTTT CASSYPGRDTQYF NA TRBJ2-3 TRBV6-2/TRBV6-3 many 13
TGCAGCGTTGATGAACCCCCGACCCAGTACTTC CSVDEPPTQYF NA TRBJ2-5 TRBV29-1 few 11
TGCAGTGCTAGAGTGTTCCAGGGGATAGCTGCTTACAATGAGCAGTTCTTC CSARVFQGIAAYNEQFF NA TRBJ2-1 TRBV20-1 few 17
TGTGCCAGCAGTTTATTCCGGACAGCGAACACTGAAGCTTTCTTT CASSLFRTANTEAFF NA TRBJ1-1 TRBV28 few 15
TGTGCCAGCAGTTTGAGGGGGGGACGGTGGTACGAGCAGTACTTC CASSLRGGRWYEQYF NA TRBJ2-7 TRBV28 NA 15
TGTGCCAGCAGCGGACAGGGTGGAGGGTCACCCCTCCACTTT CASSGQGGGSPLHF TRBD1 TRBJ1-6 TRBV12-3/TRBV12-4 NA 14
TGTGCCAGCAGCGGGACAGGGCCCTACGAGCAGTACTTC CASSGTGPYEQYF TRBD1 TRBJ2-7 TRBV6-2/TRBV6-3 NA 13
TGTGCCATTCTCTGGGACAGGAGTGAAAAACTGTTTTTT CAILWDRSEKLFF TRBD1 TRBJ1-4 TRBV10-3 many 13
TGTGCCATCAGTGAGTCAGGGACGCCCACCGGGGAGCTGTTTTTT CAISESGTPTGELFF NA TRBJ2-2 TRBV10-3 NA 15
TGTGCCAGCAGTGACAGGGAGAGCCGGAAGGAGCAGTACTTC CASSDRESRKEQYF NA TRBJ2-7 TRBV6-1 many 14
TGTGCCAGCAGCTTAGTCCCTGGGGCGGCCTATCAGCCCCAGCATTTT CASSLVPGAAYQPQHF NA TRBJ1-5 TRBV7-8 many 16
TGTGCCAGAAAGGGACTAACTAGGGAGCAGTACTTC CARKGLTREQYF NA TRBJ2-7 TRBV21-1 NA 12
TGCAGTGCTAGCAACAGGCAAAAACCAGCTTTTGGTGAAAAACTGTTTTTT CSASNRQKPAFGEKLFF NA TRBJ1-4 TRBV20-1 NA 17
TGCGCCAGCAGCCGAGGTGTTGGGGGTACTGAAGCTTTCTTT CASSRGVGGTEAFF NA TRBJ1-1 TRBV4-3 NA 14
TGTGCCAGCAGTTACTCGAGCAGGGAAGAGACCCAGTACTTC CASSYSSREETQYF NA TRBJ2-5 TRBV6-5 NA 14
TGTGCCAGCAAAAGCCCACTCCCCTACACTGAAGCTTTCTTT CASKSPLPYTEAFF NA TRBJ1-1 TRBV28 few 14
TGTGCCACCAGTGATTTGAGTGGGGGGGAGACCCAGTACTTC CATSDLSGGETQYF NA TRBJ2-5 TRBV24-1 few 14
TGTGCCAGCAGCCCGCCATACGCGAACACCGGGGAGCTGTTTTTT CASSPPYANTGELFF NA TRBJ2-2 TRBV11-2 NA 15
TGTGCCAGCAGGAGGACTAGCATTGGGACCGGGGAGCTGTTTTTT CASRRTSIGTGELFF TRBD2 TRBJ2-2 TRBV6-2/TRBV6-3 NA 15
TGCAGTGCGCCTCTAGCGGGGTTCTACAATGAGCAGTTCTTC CSAPLAGFYNEQFF TRBD2 TRBJ2-1 TRBV20-1 NA 14
TGTGCCACTTTGGTGGAATACGAGCAGTACTTC CATLVEYEQYF NA TRBJ2-7 TRBV2 few 11
TGCGCCAGCAGCCGAGGCAGGACAGGGTCTTCACCCCTCCACTTT CASSRGRTGSSPLHF TRBD1 TRBJ1-6 TRBV4-1 NA 15
TGTGCCAGCTCACTTCGGCAGGGAGATCTATTTTGGGACGACGAGCAGTACTTC CASSLRQGDLFWDDEQYF NA TRBJ2-7 TRBV18 few 18
TGTGCCAGCAGTCAACCCCGAGAGGCCAATGAGCAGTTCTTC CASSQPREANEQFF NA TRBJ2-1 TRBV6-2/TRBV6-3 once 14
TGCAGCGTTGGGGGACAGGGAACAACTAATGAAAAACTGTTTTTT CSVGGQGTTNEKLFF TRBD1 TRBJ1-4 TRBV29-1 NA 15
TGTGCCAGCAGCTACGGACTAGCAGGCACCGGGGAGCTGTTTTTT CASSYGLAGTGELFF TRBD2 TRBJ2-2 TRBV5-5 NA 15
TGTGCCAGCAGTTCAGCAGGGGGCATTACTGGAAACACCATATATTTT CASSSAGGITGNTIYF TRBD1 TRBJ1-3 TRBV28 few 16
TGTGCCAGCAGGGAACAAGATCACAGGAGGCCCCAGCATTTT CASREQDHRRPQHF NA TRBJ1-5 TRBV2 NA 14
TGTGCCAGCAGCCAAGATCATCGGGATACAACTCCCTACGAGCAGTACTTC CASSQDHRDTTPYEQYF NA TRBJ2-7 TRBV14 few 17
TGTGCCAGCAGCGGAGGGGGAGTATGGTACAATGAGCAGTTCTTC CASSGGGVWYNEQFF NA TRBJ2-1 TRBV21-1 NA 15
TGTGCCAGCAGCTTGGGTACAGGTCCCATCACAGATACGCAGTATTTT CASSLGTGPITDTQYF NA TRBJ2-3 TRBV7-8 NA 16
TGTGCCAGTAGTATGGGCGGGCGGAAGACCCAGTACTTC CASSMGGRKTQYF NA TRBJ2-5 TRBV19 few 13
TGTGCCAGCAGCTCGTCAGGGTTTGGCTACGAGCAGTACTTC CASSSSGFGYEQYF NA TRBJ2-7 TRBV7-6 NA 14
TGCGCCAGCAGCCAACCGACAGGGGATGGCTACACCTTC CASSQPTGDGYTF TRBD1 TRBJ1-2 TRBV4-1 few 13
TGTGCCAGCAGTTTCCGACTAGCGGGAGACCCAGATACGCAGTATTTT CASSFRLAGDPDTQYF TRBD2 TRBJ2-3 TRBV12-3/TRBV12-4 few 16
TGTGCCAGCAGCTTGGGTGGCCGCCTGCGCACAGATACGCAGTATTTT CASSLGGRLRTDTQYF NA TRBJ2-3 TRBV5-8 NA 16
TGCGCCAGCAGCCAGAGACAGGCCACTGAAGCTTTCTTT CASSQRQATEAFF NA TRBJ1-1 TRBV4-1 NA 13
TGCGCCAGCAGCCAAGATGGTCATTCACCCCTCCACTTT CASSQDGHSPLHF NA TRBJ1-6 TRBV4-1 few 13